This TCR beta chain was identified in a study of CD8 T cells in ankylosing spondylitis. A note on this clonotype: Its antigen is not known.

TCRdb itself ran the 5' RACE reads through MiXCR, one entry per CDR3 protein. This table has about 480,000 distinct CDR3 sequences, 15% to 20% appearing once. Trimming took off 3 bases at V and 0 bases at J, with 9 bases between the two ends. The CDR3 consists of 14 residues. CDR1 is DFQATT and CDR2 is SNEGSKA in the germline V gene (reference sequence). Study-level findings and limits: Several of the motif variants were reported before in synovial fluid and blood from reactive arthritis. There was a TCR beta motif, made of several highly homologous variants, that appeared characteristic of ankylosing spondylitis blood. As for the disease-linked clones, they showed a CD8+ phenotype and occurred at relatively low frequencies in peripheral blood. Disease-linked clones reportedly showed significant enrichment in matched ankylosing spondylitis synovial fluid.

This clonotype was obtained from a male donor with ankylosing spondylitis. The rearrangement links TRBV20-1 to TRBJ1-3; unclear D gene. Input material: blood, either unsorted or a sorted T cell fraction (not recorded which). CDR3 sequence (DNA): TGCAGTGCTAGCCGGCCGGACTCTGGAAACACCATATATTTT. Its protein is CSASRPDSGNTIYF.